This T cell receptor (beta chain) came from a study of shared clonotypes between healthy human individuals. Study findings and constraints: In having few donors, the study represented limited genetic and exposure-history diversity.

Assay used: immunoSEQ multiplex PCR; TCRdb lists only in-frame clones, some missing. The sample has roughly 890,000 clones, roughly 92% seen once. The naive CD8 fraction comprised CD45RO-negative cells positively selected for CCR7 and excluded terminally differentiated effector memory CD45RA+ cells. There were no recent acute infections or vaccinations among the donors, who were healthy HIV-negative adults. Concerning this clone: Its antigen is currently unknown.

The sequence came from a man younger than 40 in good health. The source material was naive CD8+ T cells sorted from blood.

This chain's CDR3 is CASSLGGTSQPQHF. DNA for the CDR3: TGTGCCAGCAGCTTGGGAGGGACTAGCCAGCCCCAGCATTTT. The rearrangement links TRBV7-9 to TRBJ1-5, with D possibly TRBD1 on 5 matching bases. In germline, CDR1 is SEHNR, CDR2 FQNEAQ (reference sequence). CDR3 length: 14 amino acids. Trimming shortened V by 3 bases and J by 7 bases, and 13 bases separated the two germline ends. The complete variable domain, with remaining parts taken from reference TRBV7-9 and TRBJ1-5, reads DTGVSQNPRHKITKRGQNVTFRCDPISEHNRLYWYRQTLGQGPEFLTYFQNEAQLEKSRLLSDRFSAERPKGSFSTLEIQRTEQGDSAMYLCASSLGGTSQPQHFGDGTRLSIL.